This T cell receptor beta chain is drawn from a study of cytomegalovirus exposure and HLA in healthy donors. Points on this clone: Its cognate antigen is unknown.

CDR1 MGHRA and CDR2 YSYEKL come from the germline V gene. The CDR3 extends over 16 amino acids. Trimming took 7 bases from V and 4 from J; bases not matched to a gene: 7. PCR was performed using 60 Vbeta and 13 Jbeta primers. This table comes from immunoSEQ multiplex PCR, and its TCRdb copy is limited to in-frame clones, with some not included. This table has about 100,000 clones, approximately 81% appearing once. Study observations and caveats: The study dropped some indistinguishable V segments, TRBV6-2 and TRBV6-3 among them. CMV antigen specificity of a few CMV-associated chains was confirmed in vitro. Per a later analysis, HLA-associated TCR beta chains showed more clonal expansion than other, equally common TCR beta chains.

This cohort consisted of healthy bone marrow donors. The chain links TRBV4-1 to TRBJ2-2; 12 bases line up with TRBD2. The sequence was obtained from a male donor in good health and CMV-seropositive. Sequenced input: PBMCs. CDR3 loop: CASTSGGASVTGELFF. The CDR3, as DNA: TGCGCCAGCACTAGCGGGGGGGCCTCCGTCACCGGGGAGCTGTTTTTT.